A single sample gave rise to the 28 T cell receptor beta chains below, sequenced in a study of shared T cell receptors in the human thymus. TCRdb's copy holds only in-frame clones and misses some; the assay was immunoSEQ multiplex PCR. The data hold some 700,000 clones, with roughly 90% observed a single time. These same records also appear under a second study, on human thymus T cells.

Input material: thymocytes. These receptors were taken from a boy less than two years old with a congenital heart defect.

This clone was counted a few times. V and J are TRBV7-2 and TRBJ2-1; 8 bases align to TRBD2. Germline V gene data show CDR1 as SGHTA and CDR2 as FQGNSA. The J segment lost 8 bases and the V segment lost 3 bases, leaving 9 bases of the junction unmatched. The CDR3 loop spans 15 amino acids. Here the CDR3 DNA reads TGTGCCAGCAGCTTTCTAAGCGGGAGTGAGCATGAGCAGTTCTTC. Translating gives CASSFLSGSEHEQFF.

This clone was seen only once. The genes are TRBV15 and TRBJ1-5; weak D call: TRBD1 (5 bases). Germline assignment: CDR1 LNHNV and CDR2 YYDKDF (reference sequence). The germline V and J ends were trimmed by 1 base and 0 bases, with 10 bases remaining between them. The CDR3 has 16 residues. This CDR3 reads CATSRGGAYSNQPQHF. The CDR3 bases are TGTGCCACCAGCAGAGGGGGCGCATATAGCAATCAGCCCCAGCATTTT. The entire variable domain, with the rest obtained from reference TRBV15 and TRBJ1-5, is as follows: DAMVIQNPRYQVTQFGKPVTLSCSQTLNHNVMYWYQQKSSQAPKLLFHYYDKDFNNEADTPDNFQSRRPNTSFCFLDIRSPGLGDTAMYLCATSRGGAYSNQPQHFGDGTRLSIL.

The gene calls are TRBV7-3 and TRBJ1-1; D uncertain. The germline gives CDR1 SGHTA, CDR2 FQGTGA. The CDR3 consists of 14 residues. Trimming took off 2 bases at V and 1 base at J, with 8 bases between the two ends. CDR3: CASSLGEPNTEAFF. The CDR3 DNA follows: TGTGCCAGCAGCTTAGGGGAGCCGAACACTGAAGCTTTCTTT.

The chain couples TRBV13 to TRBJ2-3; no firm D call. V was cut by 6 bases and J by 2 bases, with 9 bases left in between. CDR3 length: 13 amino acids. Germline CDR1 and CDR2: PRHDT and FYEKMQ (reference sequence). CDR3 residues: CASSAEPTDTQYF. The CDR3, as DNA: TGTGCCAGCAGTGCGGAACCCACAGATACGCAGTATTTT.

The rearrangement links TRBV6-6 to TRBJ1-2, with a weak D call TRBD1 (5 bases). The CDR3 runs 13 residues. CDR1 and CDR2 from the germline V gene are MNHNY and SVGAGI (reference sequence). V was cut by 7 bases and J by 4 bases, with 13 bases left in between. In nucleotides, the CDR3 is TGTGCCAGCACCGGGGGGTATACCTATGGCTACACCTTC. It yields the protein CASTGGYTYGYTF.

The chain has TRBV28 and TRBJ2-7, with 9 bases lining up with TRBD1. Germline trimming cut 6 bases from V and 4 bases from J; bases unmatched to any gene: 4. This CDR3 has 13 residues. Germline assignment: CDR1 MDHEN and CDR2 SYDVKM. CDR3 residues: CASRPGQGYEQYF. Here the CDR3 DNA reads TGTGCCAGCAGACCGGGACAGGGTTACGAGCAGTACTTC. The full variable domain, in which reference TRBV28 and TRBJ2-7 provide the parts outside the CDR3, is DVKVTQSSRYLVKRTGEKVFLECVQDMDHENMFWYRQDPGLGLRLIYFSYDVKMKEKGDIPEGYSVSREKKERFSLILESASTNQTSMYLCASRPGQGYEQYFGPGTRLTVT.

The V and J genes are TRBV4-3 and TRBJ1-3; a possible D gene is TRBD1 (5 bases). The germline V gene encodes CDR1 LGHNA and CDR2 YSLEER. The V end lost 1 base, the J end lost 2 bases, and 6 bases lay between the germline ends. This CDR3 comprises 14 residues. The CDR3, as DNA: TGCGCCAGCAGCCAAGGGGGGGCTGGAAACACCATATATTTT. Encoded protein: CASSQGGAGNTIYF.

J is TRBJ2-7 and V is TRBV6-5, with a possible D match to TRBD2 (6 bases). Trimming took 8 bases from V and 5 from J, leaving 19 bases between them. CDR1 and CDR2 from the germline V gene are MNHEY and SVGAGI. The length of the CDR3 is 14 residues. Written as DNA, the CDR3 is TGTGCCAGCTTTAATCGACTAGATCGTAACGAGCAGTACTTC. Translating it yields CASFNRLDRNEQYF.

The gene calls are TRBV4-2 and TRBJ2-3; D is unclear. The germline V and J ends were trimmed by 5 bases and 3 bases, with 12 bases remaining between them. CDR1 LGHNA and CDR2 YNFKEQ come from the germline V gene. This CDR3 is 14 amino acids long. The CDR3 sequence is CASSSRADTDTQYF. CDR3 nucleotides: TGTGCCAGCAGCTCCCGCGCGGATACAGATACGCAGTATTTT.

The chain uses TRBV25-1 and TRBJ2-3, with TRBD2 identical over 7 bases. The CDR3 consists of 16 residues. V shed 4 bases, J shed 1 base, and the junction held 8 bases outside the gene matches. Looked up from germline, CDR1 is MGHDK and CDR2 is SYGVNS. The CDR3 loop reads CASSGTSGGGTDTQYF. The CDR3 DNA follows: TGTGCCAGCAGTGGGACTAGTGGAGGGGGCACAGATACGCAGTATTTT.

The rearrangement links TRBV29-1 to TRBJ1-2; D ambiguous. The CDR3 consists of 13 residues. V gave up 4 bases and J gave up 5 bases, with 14 bases separating them. Looked up from germline, CDR1 is SQVTM and CDR2 is ANQGSEA. CDR3 amino acids: CSVVAVDPYGYTF. For the CDR3, the DNA is TGCAGCGTTGTAGCGGTAGACCCATATGGCTACACCTTC.

The chain links TRBV29-1 to TRBJ1-1, with D uncertain. Germline loops: CDR1 SQVTM, CDR2 ANQGSEA. The CDR3 is 16 amino acids. V lost 3 bases, J lost 0 bases, and 17 bases lay in between. In DNA form, the CDR3 reads TGCAGCGTTGAGCCCAGAGCGAAGGCTGTGAACACTGAAGCTTTCTTT. This codes for CSVEPRAKAVNTEAFF.

This clone was picked up one time. The chain combines TRBV6-5 with TRBJ1-1; D may be TRBD1 (5 bases). V lost 4 bases, J lost 1 base, and 13 bases lay in between. Germline CDR1 is MNHEY and CDR2 is SVGAGI. The CDR3 consists of 15 residues. CDR3 bases: TGTGCCAGCAGTTCCCTCGACAGATCGAACACTGAAGCTTTCTTT. This gives the protein CASSSLDRSNTEAFF.

The chain has TRBV29-1 and TRBJ1-2; D remains unclear. V was trimmed by 4 bases and J by 3 bases, leaving 18 bases between them. Germline loops: CDR1 SQVTM, CDR2 ANQGSEA. CDR3 length: 15 amino acids. Here the CDR3 reads CSVAHWRHEDYGYTF. The DNA for the CDR3 is TGCAGCGTTGCCCATTGGAGGCATGAGGACTATGGCTACACCTTC.

The CDR3 DNA is TGTGCCAGCAGCTTAGAGGCCGACAGGGTTGGGCAAGAGACCCAGTACTTC. Its protein is CASSLEADRVGQETQYF. V and J are TRBV7-9 and TRBJ2-5; TRBD1 aligns across 7 bases. The germline gives CDR1 SEHNR, CDR2 FQNEAQ (reference sequence). The length of the CDR3 is 17 residues. The J segment lost 2 bases and the V segment lost 1 base, leaving 10 bases of the junction unmatched.

This rearrangement joins TRBV2 to TRBJ2-7; 11 bases line up with TRBD1. Trimming removed 3 bases from V and 3 bases from J; junction bases left unmatched: 7. Germline CDR1 and CDR2: SNHLY and FYNNEI. The CDR3 covers 16 residues. CDR3 bases: TGTGCCAGCAGTGACCCGGCGGGACAGGGGGTCTACGAGCAGTACTTC. This codes for CASSDPAGQGVYEQYF.

This clone has only a few counts. The chain combines TRBV5-8 with TRBJ2-3, with 8 bases lining up with TRBD1. Per germline, CDR1 SGHTS and CDR2 YDEGEE. The CDR3 consists of 18 residues. V was clipped by 0 bases and J by 0 bases; unmatched bases: 9. Here the CDR3 reads CASSLVSRQGPSTDTQYF. The CDR3, as DNA: TGTGCCAGCAGCTTGGTCTCCCGACAGGGGCCTAGCACAGATACGCAGTATTTT.

The table lists this clone with a few counts. The chain recombines TRBV4-3 with TRBJ2-2; tentative D call: TRBD2 (5 bases). The germline V gene has CDR1 LGHNA and CDR2 YSLEER. Trimming left V 0 bases short and J 0 bases short, with 11 bases between. The CDR3 sequence is 17 residues long. CDR3 nucleotides: TGCGCCAGCAGCCAAGAATCGCCTAGCCCGAACACCGGGGAGCTGTTTTTT. Translation: CASSQESPSPNTGELFF.

The rearrangement uses TRBV6-5 and TRBJ2-1, with D possibly TRBD2 on 6 matching bases. Germline assignment: CDR1 MNHEY and CDR2 SVGAGI. V lost 2 bases to trimming and J lost 8 bases, with 19 bases between them. This CDR3 region has 16 residues. CDR3 bases: TGTGCCAGCAGTTACCCAACCCCCGCGGGAAGGGATGAGCAGTTCTTC. Its protein is CASSYPTPAGRDEQFF.

The chain uses TRBV7-8 and TRBJ1-4; 11 nucleotides match TRBD1. Germline V CDR1 and CDR2: SGHVS, FQNEAQ. The CDR3 is 19 residues long. J was trimmed by 0 bases and V by 1 base; bases with no gene match: 7. The CDR3 bases are TGTGCCAGCAGCTTAGGGACAGGGGGCGATTTTGCAACTAATGAAAAACTGTTTTTT. This sequence encodes CASSLGTGGDFATNEKLFF.

The chain joins TRBV28 to TRBJ2-1; tentative D call: TRBD2 (5 bases). Germline lookup yields CDR1 MDHEN and CDR2 SYDVKM. V lost 3 bases and J lost 2, with 8 bases in between. The CDR3 is 14 amino acids. In DNA, the CDR3 is TGTGCCAGCAGTTTCGGGAACCCCTACAATGAGCAGTTCTTC. It codes for CASSFGNPYNEQFF.

V usage is TRBV6-1 and J usage is TRBJ2-6; perhaps TRBD1 as D (6 bases). Between the trimmed V and J ends, which lost 10 bases and 2 bases, there was a span of 12 bases. Germline V gene data show CDR1 as MNHNS and CDR2 as SASEGT. The CDR3 is made up of 14 amino acids. CDR3 amino acids: CATQTGAGANVLTF. As DNA, the CDR3 is TGTGCCACACAGACAGGCGCTGGGGCCAACGTCCTGACTTTC.

The V and J genes are TRBV28 and TRBJ2-5, with D possibly matching TRBD2 (6 bases). Germline V lookup: CDR1 MDHEN, CDR2 SYDVKM. CDR3 length: 16 amino acids. Trimming left V 5 bases short and J 1 base short, with 17 bases between. The CDR3 loop is CASSRLGWGVQETQYF. As DNA, the CDR3 is TGTGCCAGCAGTAGGTTGGGCTGGGGGGTCCAAGAGACCCAGTACTTC. Combining the CDR3 with reference TRBV28 and TRBJ2-5 gives the whole variable domain DVKVTQSSRYLVKRTGEKVFLECVQDMDHENMFWYRQDPGLGLRLIYFSYDVKMKEKGDIPEGYSVSREKKERFSLILESASTNQTSMYLCASSRLGWGVQETQYFGPGTRLLVL.

V gene TRBV7-2 combines with J gene TRBJ2-1; 9 bases are a match to TRBD2. In germline, CDR1 is SGHTA, CDR2 FQGNSA. CDR3 size: 17 residues. V gave up 3 bases and J gave up 2 bases; unmatched junction bases: 8. For the CDR3, the DNA is TGTGCCAGCAGCTTCTACCTAGCGGGGTGGGCCTACAATGAGCAGTTCTTC. It codes for CASSFYLAGWAYNEQFF.

The chain combines TRBV14 with TRBJ2-7, with 8 bases that match TRBD1. Germline values: CDR1 SGHDN, CDR2 FVKESK. The CDR3 has 16 residues. With V trimmed by 4 bases and J by 5 bases, 13 bases remained unmatched. CDR3 sequence: CASSRPVLDRVNEQYF. CDR3 coding DNA: TGTGCCAGCAGCCGCCCGGTCTTGGACAGGGTTAACGAGCAGTACTTC.

This clone was seen once. The chain is built from TRBV4-1 and TRBJ2-3, with TRBD2 matching over 8 bases. Germline V gives CDR1 MGHRA, CDR2 YSYEKL. This CDR3 is built from 19 residues. J gave up 6 bases and V 2 bases, and 19 bases lay outside the gene matches. The CDR3 sequence is CASSQLSRASGWVGDTQYF. DNA for the CDR3: TGCGCCAGCAGCCAACTAAGTCGGGCTAGCGGGTGGGTGGGGGATACGCAGTATTTT.

This clone is a singleton in its sample. This chain's CDR3 is CASSQLETGNYGYTF. The CDR3 bases are TGCGCCAGCAGCCAACTGGAAACAGGGAACTATGGCTACACCTTC. The J gene is TRBJ1-2, the V gene TRBV5-1, with D maybe TRBD1 (6 bases). Germline V gives CDR1 SGHRS, CDR2 YFSETQ. This CDR3 has 15 amino acids. V was cut by 4 bases and J by 2 bases, with 15 bases left in between.

The chain carries TRBV9 and TRBJ2-3, with TRBD2 matching over 9 bases. CDR1 is SGDLS and CDR2 is YYNGEE in the germline V gene. The CDR3 sequence is 19 residues long. Unmatched junction bases numbered 18, after V lost 4 bases and J lost 3 bases. As DNA, the CDR3 is TGTGCCAGCAGCCCGCAACAAAGACACCTAGCGGGAAAGACAGATACGCAGTATTTT. It encodes CASSPQQRHLAGKTDTQYF. Combining the CDR3 with reference TRBV9 and TRBJ2-3 gives the whole variable domain DSGVTQTPKHLITATGQRVTLRCSPRSGDLSVYWYQQSLDQGLQFLIQYYNGEERAKGNILERFSAQQFPDLHSELNLSSLELGDSALYFCASSPQQRHLAGKTDTQYFGPGTRLTVL.